These 31 T cell receptor beta chains were sequenced from one sample in a study of shared clonotypes between healthy human individuals. Profiled with immunoSEQ multiplex PCR; TCRdb holds only in-frame clones, not every one. Among millions of clones listed, more than 80% were seen once. Sequences were obtained from naive CD4+ T cells sorted from blood. Documented subset: CD45RA+ positively selected. The receptors were gathered from a young man in good health.

Only a few counts were recorded for this clone. Other nucleotide sequences in the sample specify the same CDR3. V is TRBV2 and J is TRBJ1-1; no firm D call. The CDR3 consists of 11 residues. Germline V gene sequence: CDR1 SNHLY, CDR2 FYNNEI. Between the trimmed V and J ends, which lost 4 bases and 7 bases, there was a span of 7 bases. The CDR3 nucleotides read TGTGCCAGCAGTGTAGGGATTGAAGCTTTCTTT. Translating gives CASSVGIEAFF.

The rearrangement links TRBV7-6 to TRBJ2-3; a weak D match, TRBD2 (5 bases). CDR3 length: 13 residues. The germline CDR1 and CDR2 sequences are SGHVS and FNYEAQ. The germline V and J ends were trimmed by 5 bases and 4 bases, with 10 bases remaining between them. The CDR3 here is CASSPPGADTQYF. DNA for the CDR3: TGTGCCAGCAGCCCCCCCGGGGCAGATACGCAGTATTTT.

This clone was detected a few times. This rearrangement joins TRBV15 to TRBJ2-1; D unclear. The CDR3 has 14 residues. V shed 5 bases and J shed 0 bases, with 8 bases lying between them. The germline V gene encodes CDR1 LNHNV and CDR2 YYDKDF (reference sequence). As DNA, the CDR3 is TGTGCCACCAGCGGTCCGAGCTCCTACAATGAGCAGTTCTTC. This translates into CATSGPSSYNEQFF.

As DNA, the CDR3 is TGCGCCAGCAGGACTGGGGACAGGGAAAATCAGCCCCAGCATTTT. This gives the protein CASRTGDRENQPQHF. The rearrangement joins TRBV4-1 to TRBJ1-5; 9 bases agree with TRBD1. Losses at the gene ends were 6 bases for V and 4 bases for J; bases not matched to a gene: 7. The CDR3 spans 15 residues. The germline V gene encodes CDR1 MGHRA and CDR2 YSYEKL.

The rearrangement links TRBV6-5 to TRBJ2-7, with D possibly matching TRBD2 (6 bases). The germline V gene has CDR1 MNHEY and CDR2 SVGAGI. The length of the CDR3 is 14 residues. V lost 8 bases and J 0 bases, leaving 14 bases between the germline ends. DNA of the CDR3: TGTGCCAGCGCGGGGCGGACGAACTCCTACGAGCAGTACTTC. Encoded protein: CASAGRTNSYEQYF.

The chain has TRBV30 and TRBJ2-7; D is possibly TRBD1 (6 bases). Germline CDR1 GTSNPN, CDR2 SVGIG (reference sequence). This CDR3 has 16 amino acids. V dropped 2 bases and J dropped 1 base, with 18 bases sitting between them. The CDR3 loop is CAWSPTGQRDSYEQYF. The CDR3 bases are TGTGCCTGGAGTCCTACCGGACAGCGAGATTCCTACGAGCAGTACTTC.

As concerns this clone: Other DNA variants within this sample encode the same CDR3. V and J are TRBV18 and TRBJ2-7, with no clear D. V lost 0 bases and J 4 bases, leaving 10 bases between the germline ends. Germline values: CDR1 KGHSH, CDR2 LQKENI. The CDR3 runs to 14 residues. DNA for the CDR3: TGTGCCAGCTCACCACCCGGCATTCTATACGAGCAGTACTTC. Protein product: CASSPPGILYEQYF. The whole variable domain, remainder taken from reference TRBV18 and TRBJ2-7, is NAGVMQNPRHLVRRRGQEARLRCSPMKGHSHVYWYRQLPEEGLKFMVYLQKENIIDESGMPKERFSAEFPKEGPSILRIQQVVRGDSAAYFCASSPPGILYEQYFGPGTRLTVT.

On this clone: At the DNA level, this CDR3 is encoded by other sequences in the same sample as well. The genes are TRBV10-3 and TRBJ2-7, with TRBD1 as a possible D gene (5 bases). CDR1 is ENHRY, CDR2 SYGVKD, per germline. This CDR3 contains 11 residues. Trimming stripped 6 bases from V and 4 bases from J, with 7 bases between. CDR3 nucleotide sequence: TGTGCCATCAGCCAGGGTTACGAGCAGTACTTC. The encoded protein is CAISQGYEQYF.

V gene TRBV18 combines with J gene TRBJ2-7, with unresolved D. Trimming stripped 2 bases from V and 4 bases from J, with 18 bases between. The CDR3 runs 16 residues. Germline lookup yields CDR1 KGHSH and CDR2 LQKENI. CDR3 nucleotide sequence: TGTGCCAGCTCACCATATCAAGGGTCATGGAAGTACGAGCAGTACTTC. It is translated as CASSPYQGSWKYEQYF.

The rearrangement links TRBV6-1 to TRBJ2-7; TRBD1 matches 8 bases. V lost 2 bases to trimming and J lost 1 base; unmatched junction nucleotides: 13. There are 18 residues in the CDR3. CDR1 is MNHNS and CDR2 is SASEGT in the germline V gene. CDR3 nucleotide sequence: TGTGCCAGCAGTGAACCCCCCGAGTACACAGGGGGGTCCTACGAGCAGTACTTC. Protein product: CASSEPPEYTGGSYEQYF.

This chain joins TRBV7-6 and TRBJ2-2; no definite D call. The CDR3 runs to 10 residues. Trimming cost V 8 bases and J 10 bases, with 8 bases left between them. The V gene's germline CDR1 is SGHVS and CDR2 FNYEAQ. CDR3 in amino acids: CASPAVELFF. The DNA for the CDR3 is TGTGCCAGCCCGGCTGTGGAGCTGTTTTTT.

This clone was picked up one time. The gene calls are TRBV28 and TRBJ2-2; possible D gene TRBD2, 5 bases. The length of the CDR3 is 15 residues. The germline CDR1 and CDR2 sequences are MDHEN and SYDVKM. Trimming shortened V by 5 bases and J by 4 bases, and 14 bases separated the two germline ends. CDR3 DNA sequence: TGTGCCAGCAGTCCCCCCCCAGGAGGCACCGGGGAGCTGTTTTTT. Protein sequence: CASSPPPGGTGELFF.

This clone was seen just once. The J gene is TRBJ2-1, the V gene TRBV5-1; the D gene is possibly TRBD2 (6 bases). Germline-derived CDR1 and CDR2 are SGHRS and YFSETQ. This CDR3 has 15 residues. Trimming took 4 bases from V and 7 from J, leaving 18 bases between them. In DNA form, the CDR3 reads TGCGCCAGCAGCATAATCCCGGGAGAAGGAAATGAGCAGTTCTTC. As protein: CASSIIPGEGNEQFF.

Comment on this clone: The same CDR3 arises from other DNA sequences in this sample as well. The V call is TRBV2, the J call TRBJ1-1, with D unclear. The CDR3 length is 12 residues. Germline V gene data show CDR1 as SNHLY and CDR2 as FYNNEI. Trimming stripped 3 bases from V and 5 bases from J, with 7 bases between. The CDR3 protein is CASSEGGTEAFF. The CDR3 region has the DNA TGTGCCAGCAGTGAGGGAGGAACTGAAGCTTTCTTT.

The chain recombines TRBV6-1 with TRBJ2-7; TRBD2 might be the D (5 bases). Germline CDR1 reads MNHNS; CDR2 reads SASEGT. CDR3 length: 15 amino acids. V was pared by 4 bases and J by 0 bases, with 13 bases between. CDR3 bases: TGTGCCAGCAGTGGGGCGACGGGGAGCTCCTACGAGCAGTACTTC. Residues: CASSGATGSSYEQYF.

The chain's CDR3 is CASSSEYPGEKLFF. In DNA form, the CDR3 reads TGTGCCAGCAGCTCGGAATATCCGGGCGAAAAACTGTTTTTT. The rearrangement joins TRBV7-9 to TRBJ1-4; no reliable D call. The CDR3 runs to 14 residues. Germline loops: CDR1 SEHNR, CDR2 FQNEAQ (reference sequence). The V end lost 4 bases, the J end lost 8 bases, and 14 bases lay between the germline ends.

The rearrangement links TRBV30 to TRBJ1-6, with a possible D match to TRBD1 (5 bases). The CDR3 length is 14 residues. V was pared by 7 bases and J by 0 bases, with 10 bases between. Germline V gene lookup returns CDR1 GTSNPN and CDR2 SVGIG (reference sequence). This chain's CDR3 is CASAGISYNSPLHF. As DNA, the CDR3 is TGTGCCTCAGCAGGGATCTCCTATAATTCACCCCTCCACTTT.

The chain is built from TRBV11-2 and TRBJ2-2, with TRBD2 as a possible D gene (6 bases). The CDR3 is made up of 15 amino acids. Germline V lookup: CDR1 SGHAT, CDR2 FQNNGV. The V end lost 4 bases, the J end lost 1 base, and 10 bases lay between the germline ends. The CDR3 sequence: CASSSGLMNTGELFF. The CDR3 nucleotides are TGTGCCAGCAGCTCGGGACTTATGAACACCGGGGAGCTGTTTTTT.

This rearrangement joins TRBV28 to TRBJ2-5, with TRBD2 identical over 12 bases. V shed 8 bases, J shed 4 bases, and the junction held 11 bases outside the gene matches. The CDR3 is 16 amino acids. Germline CDR1 and CDR2: MDHEN and SYDVKM. The CDR3 nucleotides are TGTGCCAGCCACACCTCACTAGCGGGGGGAAGAGAGACCCAGTACTTC. Protein product: CASHTSLAGGRETQYF. Complete variable domain (other parts from reference TRBV28 and TRBJ2-5): DVKVTQSSRYLVKRTGEKVFLECVQDMDHENMFWYRQDPGLGLRLIYFSYDVKMKEKGDIPEGYSVSREKKERFSLILESASTNQTSMYLCASHTSLAGGRETQYFGPGTRLLVL.

The chain employs TRBV6-5 and TRBJ2-7; D ambiguous. Trimming removed 0 bases from V and 4 bases from J, with 16 bases in between. The CDR3 extends over 16 amino acids. CDR1 and CDR2 from the germline V gene are MNHEY and SVGAGI. Here the CDR3 reads CASSYSRAALGYEQYF. The DNA of the CDR3 is TGTGCCAGCAGTTACTCGCGCGCAGCTTTGGGATACGAGCAGTACTTC.

The chain links TRBV9 to TRBJ2-3, with a possible D match to TRBD2 (6 bases). Germline-derived CDR1 and CDR2 are SGDLS and YYNGEE. The CDR3 length is 14 residues. The V gene lost 8 bases and the J gene lost 2 bases, with 15 bases spanning the gap. The CDR3 loop reads CASGGATFTDTQYF. The CDR3 region has the DNA TGTGCCAGTGGCGGGGCTACCTTCACAGATACGCAGTATTTT.

This clone was detected only once. CDR3 sequence reads: CASSNRDGTYEQYF. The CDR3 DNA is TGTGCCAGCAGCAACCGGGACGGGACCTACGAGCAGTACTTC. This chain links TRBV6-5 with TRBJ2-7; D may match TRBD1 or TRBD2 (5 bases each). Trimming stripped 6 bases from V and 2 bases from J, with 14 bases between. The CDR3 has 14 amino acids. CDR1 MNHEY and CDR2 SVGAGI come from the germline V gene.

This clone was counted a few times. DNA for the CDR3: TGTGCCAGCACTCCGGAAGGCGGCAATTCACCCCTCCACTTT. This gives the protein CASTPEGGNSPLHF. The chain employs TRBV2 and TRBJ1-6; D is unclear. Trimming stripped 7 bases from V and 7 bases from J, with 14 bases between. Germline V gene data show CDR1 as SNHLY and CDR2 as FYNNEI. CDR3 length: 14 amino acids.

The chain is built from TRBV5-3 and TRBJ1-1; D is ambiguous. TRBV5-3 falls under the ORF class, with uncertain function. The length of the CDR3 is 15 residues. V lost 4 bases, J lost 4 bases, and 17 bases lay in between. This CDR3 is CARSRITAWGTEAFF. The CDR3 DNA reads as TGTGCCAGAAGCCGGATCACAGCCTGGGGCACTGAAGCTTTCTTT.

Details on this clone: This sample includes further DNA sequences coding for the same CDR3. The V and J genes are TRBV10-1 and TRBJ2-5, with a tentative D call TRBD1 (6 bases). Trimming cost V 3 bases and J 1 base, with 9 bases left between them. CDR1 and CDR2 from the germline V gene are WNHNN and SYGVQD (reference sequence). The CDR3 is 14 residues long. This chain's CDR3 is CASSEGGSQETQYF. The CDR3 region has the DNA TGCGCCAGCAGTGAAGGGGGATCCCAAGAGACCCAGTACTTC.

The chain uses TRBV6-1 and TRBJ2-7; D gene unclear. This CDR3 is 17 amino acids long. Germline V gene data show CDR1 as MNHNS and CDR2 as SASEGT. V was pared by 2 bases and J by 5 bases, with 22 bases between. The CDR3 nucleotides are TGTGCCAGCAGTGAATCTGCGCGGTTAGGCGGATTGCACGAGCAGTACTTC. Protein: CASSESARLGGLHEQYF.

The chain uses TRBV10-2 and TRBJ2-7, with TRBD1 matching over 8 bases. CDR3 length equals 14 residues. J gave up 2 bases and V 7 bases, and 7 bases lay outside the gene matches. Germline values: CDR1 WSHSY, CDR2 SAAADI. Here the CDR3 reads CASTVDRETYEQYF. In DNA, the CDR3 is TGCGCCAGCACTGTGGACAGGGAAACCTACGAGCAGTACTTC.

The chain has TRBV4-3 and TRBJ2-1; the D is unclear. Germline CDR1 reads LGHNA; CDR2 reads YSLEER. V lost 0 bases and J lost 9, with 6 bases in between. The CDR3 loop spans 12 amino acids. This chain's CDR3 is CASSQDRTEQFF. DNA for the CDR3: TGCGCCAGCAGCCAAGATAGGACTGAGCAGTTCTTC.

V usage is TRBV11-2 and J usage is TRBJ2-1, with D possibly being TRBD2 (5 bases). This CDR3 has 15 amino acids. The V gene lost 5 bases and the J gene lost 3 bases, with 14 bases spanning the gap. Germline values: CDR1 SGHAT, CDR2 FQNNGV. CDR3 amino acids: CASSLSGDRYNEQFF. The CDR3 nucleotides are TGTGCCAGCAGCCTCAGCGGAGACCGCTACAATGAGCAGTTCTTC.

In its sample, this clone was seen a few times. The CDR3 sequence: CAWSDVNTEAFF. CDR3 nucleotide sequence: TGTGCCTGGAGCGATGTGAACACTGAAGCTTTCTTT. The rearrangement joins TRBV30 to TRBJ1-1; D not certain. The CDR3 spans 12 residues. Looked up from germline, CDR1 is GTSNPN and CDR2 is SVGIG (reference sequence). V lost 3 bases, J lost 0 bases, and 5 bases lay in between.

J is TRBJ2-1 and V is TRBV5-1; the D gene is possibly TRBD2 (5 bases). Trimming removed 4 bases at V and 0 bases at J, with 14 bases between. Germline V CDR1 and CDR2: SGHRS, YFSETQ. The CDR3 runs 16 residues. CDR3 in DNA: TGCGCCAGCAGCCCCGGACTCACGAGCTCCTACAATGAGCAGTTCTTC. It is translated as CASSPGLTSSYNEQFF. Using reference TRBV5-1 and TRBJ2-1 for the parts outside the CDR3, the full variable domain is KAGVTQTPRYLIKTRGQQVTLSCSPISGHRSVSWYQQTPGQGLQFLFEYFSETQRNKGNFPGRFSGRQFSNSRSEMNVSTLELGDSALYLCASSPGLTSSYNEQFFGPGTRLTVL.